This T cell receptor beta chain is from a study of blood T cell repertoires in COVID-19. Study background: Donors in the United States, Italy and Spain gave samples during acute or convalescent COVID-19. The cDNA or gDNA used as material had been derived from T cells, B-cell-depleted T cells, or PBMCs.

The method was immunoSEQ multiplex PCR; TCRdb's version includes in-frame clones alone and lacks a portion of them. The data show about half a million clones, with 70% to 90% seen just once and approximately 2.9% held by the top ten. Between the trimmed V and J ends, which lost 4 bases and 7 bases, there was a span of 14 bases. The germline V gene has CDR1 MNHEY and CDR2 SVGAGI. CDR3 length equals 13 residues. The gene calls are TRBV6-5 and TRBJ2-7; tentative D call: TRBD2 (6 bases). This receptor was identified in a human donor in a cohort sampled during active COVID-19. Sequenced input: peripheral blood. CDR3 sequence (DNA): TGTGCCAGCAGTTCTTGGCGCGCGGGGGAGCAGTACTTC. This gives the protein CASSSWRAGEQYF.